This T cell receptor beta chain was retrieved from a study of T cells in localized non-small cell lung cancer (TCRdb year 2020). With regard to the full study: The study examined T cell repertoires in a few hundred patients with early-stage NSCLC and compared tumors with uninvolved tumor-adjacent lungs. The cohort consisted of about 240 treatment-naive NSCLC patients whose localized lung tumors had been resected. The mean age of the NSCLC patients was around 67 years, with 130 or so men and 95 to 110 women. Broader findings and caveats from the paper: Multi-region tumor sequencing was not performed, so intratumor heterogeneity could not be excluded. Higher blood T cell density associated with longer overall survival, while higher adjacent-lung clonality associated with shorter survival. A median of 57 of the top 100 tumor clones turned up in the paired uninvolved adjacent lung, and some 28 of those clones also ranked among the top 100 of that same adjacent lung. Because the study design was exploratory, TCR variables were selected using unadjusted p-values without false-discovery rate correction. Uninvolved tumor-adjacent lung showed the highest T cell clonality, higher than tumor, which suggests more focused antigenic responses in the uninvolved tumor-adjacent lung.

The V end gives up 2 bases and the J end 4 bases, leaving 5 bases in the junction not matched to a gene. The CDR3 has 15 amino acids, counting the end cysteine and phenylalanine. Only CDR3 DNA is held: 45 bases, read in frame from base 1. For CDR1 and CDR2, the germline V gene lists SGHRS and YFSETQ. At diagnosis, peripheral blood, uninvolved tumor-adjacent lung and tumor were collected and stored as a combination of fresh-frozen and FFPE material. Blood samples were analyzed as peripheral blood mononuclear cells for TCR repertoire profiling. Comments on this clone: Its target antigen remains unknown. Base qualities are not recorded, but no much larger clone differs from it by a single base.

TCR beta CDR3 regions were sequenced from DNA using the immunoSEQ Assay. The original methods were these. T cell density was computed as TCR beta template counts normalized to usable DNA estimated by amplifying housekeeping genes. Using the preseqR package, richness was estimated by extrapolating to 120,000 templates for tissue samples and 400,000 templates for PBMC samples. Clonality was defined as one minus Pielou's evenness. Tissue-enriched TCRs were identified by differential abundance testing using productive amino-acid clonotypes, minimum total count 5 and alpha 0.1. The Jaccard Index and the Morisita Overlap Index were used to measure how much the repertoires overlapped between compartments. TCR beta CDR3s were clustered by GLIPH together with public tetramer-defined viral CDR3s, and at least three viral sequences plus V-gene enrichment were required for viral motifs. This immuneACCESS table, as held by TCRdb, lists in-frame sequences with V and J called but not all clones. Of the missing ones, under half trace to an unresolved V gene in checked studies; the others have no known cause. D and trimming come from the DNA, and the V and J calls and clone size come from that table. Within this sample are more than 12,000 clones, with approximately 85% of them counted one time only. Roughly 4% of the sample goes to the ten largest clones.

Rearrangement joined TRBV5-1 to TRBJ1-4, and 7 bases in between align with TRBD1. The sequence was collected from a woman aged 40-75 years with stage I lung adenocarcinoma. The sequencing here drew on peripheral blood, taken before any cancer treatment. Here the CDR3 is given as CASSFTGAINEKLFF. The DNA is as follows: TGCGCCAGCAGCTTTACAGGGGCTATTAATGAAAAACTGTTTTTT.